The clone carrying this T cell receptor (beta chain) has only one observation. Its specificity is unknown. The sample comes from a study of T cell clonotyping in hematopoietic cell transplantation. Regarding the study as a whole: At the given depth, recipient repertoires were over 97% de novo clonotypes.

TCRdb's table, derived via immunoSEQ multiplex PCR, lists solely in-frame clones and lacks some. The sample has about 27,000 clones, approximately 94% seen once. This CDR3 has 11 residues. Germline values: CDR1 GTSNPN, CDR2 SVGIG (reference sequence). V shed 2 bases and J shed 7 bases, with 8 bases lying between them. This receptor was taken from a man in his fifties or sixties in good health. Some clones in this sample may be carry-over from other donors' samples. The genes are TRBV30 and TRBJ1-1; D not certain. Source material: peripheral blood mononuclear cells. This CDR3 reads CAWSSGGEAFF. CDR3 nucleotides: TGTGCCTGGAGTTCTGGCGGTGAAGCTTTCTTT.